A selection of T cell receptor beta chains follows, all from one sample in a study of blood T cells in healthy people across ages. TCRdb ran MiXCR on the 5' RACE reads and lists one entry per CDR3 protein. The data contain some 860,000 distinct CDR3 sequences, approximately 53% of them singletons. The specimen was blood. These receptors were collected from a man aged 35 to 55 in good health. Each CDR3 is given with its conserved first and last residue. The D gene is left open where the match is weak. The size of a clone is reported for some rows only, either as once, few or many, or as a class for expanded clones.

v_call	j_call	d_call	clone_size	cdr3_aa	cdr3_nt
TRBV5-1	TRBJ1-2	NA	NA	CASSSPTRDALNYGYTF	TGCGCCAGCAGCTCACCGACCCGGGACGCCCTTAACTATGGCTACACCTTC
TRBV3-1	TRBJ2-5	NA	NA	CASSQVGRSAETQYF	TGTGCCAGCAGCCAAGTGGGTAGGAGCGCGGAGACCCAGTACTTC
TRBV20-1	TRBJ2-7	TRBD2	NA	CSAHRTGGEGYEQYF	TGCAGTGCTCATCGGACGGGGGGTGAGGGCTACGAGCAGTACTTC
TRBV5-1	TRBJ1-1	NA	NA	CASSLTGADTEAFF	TGCGCCAGCAGCTTGACGGGCGCCGACACTGAAGCTTTCTTT
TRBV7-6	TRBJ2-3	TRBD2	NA	CASSLSASGGARDTQYF	TGTGCCAGCAGCTTAAGTGCTAGCGGGGGGGCCAGAGATACGCAGTATTTT
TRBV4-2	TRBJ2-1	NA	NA	CASSQDWLTSTDNEQFF	TGTGCCAGCAGCCAAGACTGGCTCACTAGCACCGACAATGAGCAGTTCTTC
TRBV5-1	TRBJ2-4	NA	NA	CASSLEGSGNIQYF	TGCGCCAGCAGCTTGGAGGGGTCCGGAAACATTCAGTACTTC
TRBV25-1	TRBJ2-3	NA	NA	CASSEVDTQYF	TGTGCCAGCAGTGAAGTCGATACGCAGTATTTT
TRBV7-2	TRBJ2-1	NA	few	CASSFKAGQSEQFF	TGTGCCAGCAGCTTTAAGGCAGGGCAGAGTGAGCAGTTCTTC
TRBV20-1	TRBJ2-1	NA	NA	CSASLRRRGSTLGEQFF	TGCAGTGCTAGTTTACGTAGGCGCGGCTCTACGCTGGGTGAGCAGTTCTTC
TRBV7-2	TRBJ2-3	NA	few	CASSLRAVDTQYF	TGTGCCAGCAGCCTGAGAGCTGTGGATACGCAGTATTTT
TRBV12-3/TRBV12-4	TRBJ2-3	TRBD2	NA	CASSLLGVAGVRGQYF	TGTGCCAGCAGTCTATTGGGGGTAGCGGGAGTGAGAGGGCAGTATTTT
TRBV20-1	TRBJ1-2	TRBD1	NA	CSARGQTGNYGYTF	TGCAGTGCTAGGGGCCAGACAGGGAACTATGGCTACACCTTC
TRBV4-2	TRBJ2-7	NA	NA	CASSQVSSGEQYF	TGTGCCAGCAGCCAAGTATCGAGTGGCGAGCAGTACTTC